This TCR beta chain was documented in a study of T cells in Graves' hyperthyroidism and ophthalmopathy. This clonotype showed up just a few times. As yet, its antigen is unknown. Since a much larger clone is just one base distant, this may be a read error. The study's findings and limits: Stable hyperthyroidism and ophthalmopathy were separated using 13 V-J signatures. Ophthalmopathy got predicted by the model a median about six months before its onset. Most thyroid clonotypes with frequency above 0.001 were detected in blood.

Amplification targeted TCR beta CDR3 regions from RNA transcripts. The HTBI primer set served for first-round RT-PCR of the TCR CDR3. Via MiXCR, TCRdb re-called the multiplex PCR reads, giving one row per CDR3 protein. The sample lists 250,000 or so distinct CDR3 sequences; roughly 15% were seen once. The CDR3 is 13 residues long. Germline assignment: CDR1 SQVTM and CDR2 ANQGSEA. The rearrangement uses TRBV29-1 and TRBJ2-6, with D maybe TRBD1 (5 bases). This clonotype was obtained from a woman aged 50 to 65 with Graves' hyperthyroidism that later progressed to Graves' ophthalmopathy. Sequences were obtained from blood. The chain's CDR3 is CSVAQSGANVPTF. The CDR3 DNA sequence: TGCAGCGTTGCTCAATCTGGGGCCAACGTCCCGACTTTC.